This T cell receptor beta chain was documented in a study of blood T cell repertoires in COVID-19. Clones were read by immunoSEQ multiplex PCR, and TCRdb kept only the in-frame ones, dropping some. The table shows approximately 190,000 clones, with 84% occurring only once. Germline V gene data show CDR1 as SGHRS and CDR2 as YFSETQ. There are 16 residues in the CDR3. V lost 4 bases and J lost 8; bases outside the gene matches: 12. This sequence originates from a woman between 65 and 79 years old with active or convalescent COVID-19. The chain links TRBV5-1 to TRBJ1-6; 7 bases match TRBD1. The sequenced sample consisted of peripheral blood. This CDR3 is CASSAAGTVQYSPLHF. The CDR3 DNA is TGCGCCAGCAGCGCCGCCGGGACAGTCCAGTATTCACCCCTCCACTTT.